This T cell receptor beta chain was captured by sequencing in a study of T-cell memory formation after mild COVID-19. TCRdb called the 5' RACE reads again in MiXCR, with one record for every CDR3 protein. The sample lists 350,000 to 450,000 distinct CDR3 sequences; 13% to 15% were seen once. This clonotype turned up a few times. The CDR3 has 15 amino acids. The V segment lost 5 bases and the J segment 6 bases; nucleotides outside the gene matches: 6. CDR1 is MGHRA and CDR2 is YSYEKL in the germline V gene. Material for sequencing was PBMCs or a T cell subset sorted from them (not recorded which). The chain has TRBV4-1 and TRBJ1-6; 8 bases are a match to TRBD1. This TCR derives from a man in his late teens or twenties who had mild COVID-19 (a few samples of this study predate the infection). Cell type and time point are not known. CDR3 protein: CASSGRDRSNSPLHF. CDR3 nucleotide sequence: TGCGCCAGCAGCGGGAGGGACAGGTCTAATTCACCCCTCCACTTT.